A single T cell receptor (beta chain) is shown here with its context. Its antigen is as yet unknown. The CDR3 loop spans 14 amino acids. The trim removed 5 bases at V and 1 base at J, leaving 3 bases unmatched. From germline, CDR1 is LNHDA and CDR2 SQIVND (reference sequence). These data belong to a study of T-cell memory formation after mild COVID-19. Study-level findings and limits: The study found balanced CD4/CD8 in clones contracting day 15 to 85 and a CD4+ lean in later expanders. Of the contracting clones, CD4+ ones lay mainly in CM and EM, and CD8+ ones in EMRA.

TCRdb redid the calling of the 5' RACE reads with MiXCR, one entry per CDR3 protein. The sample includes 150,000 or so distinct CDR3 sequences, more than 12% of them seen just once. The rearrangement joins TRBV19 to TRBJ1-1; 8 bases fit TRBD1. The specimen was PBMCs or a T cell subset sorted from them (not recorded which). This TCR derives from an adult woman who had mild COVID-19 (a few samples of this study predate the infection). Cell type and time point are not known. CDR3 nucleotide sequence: TGTGCCAGTAGTGCCGGACAGGGGAACACTGAAGCTTTCTTT. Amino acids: CASSAGQGNTEAFF.